One and the same sample provided the 19 T cell receptor beta chains below, sequenced in a study of T-cell memory formation after mild COVID-19 (dated by TCRdb to the early 2020s). The library was built by means of 5' RACE. Sequencing used an Illumina NovaSeq 6000. TCRdb passed the public sequencing reads through fastp at Q25 and MiXCR, retaining productive beta sequences. When rows share a CDR3 protein, they turn into one entry using the most common DNA and genes. The sample data list hundreds of thousands of distinct CDR3 sequences, and about 16% of these were observed just once. The ten most abundant clones make up about 23% of the sample. The specimen sequenced was PBMCs or a T cell subset sorted from them (not recorded which). Receptors originate from a young man who had mild COVID-19 (a few samples of this study predate the infection). The sample titles of this study are shuffled in the database, so cell type and time point are left out; the donor was told from shared clones.

The chain carries TRBV20-1 and TRBJ2-3; the D gene could be TRBD1 or TRBD2 (5 bases each). This CDR3 region has 15 residues. The germline V and J ends were trimmed by 6 bases and 2 bases, with 18 bases remaining between them. Per germline, CDR1 DFQATT and CDR2 SNEGSKA (reference sequence). This CDR3 is CSATRIGTPTDTQYF. DNA of the CDR3: TGCAGTGCCACACGAATTGGGACCCCCACAGATACGCAGTATTTT.

This clonotype came up a few times. The CDR3 sequence: CASSEYDRGPYNEQFF. CDR3 coding DNA: TGTGCCAGCAGCGAATACGACAGGGGCCCCTACAATGAGCAGTTCTTC. The chain carries TRBV9 and TRBJ2-1; 8 bases are shared with TRBD1. CDR3 length: 16 amino acids. V gave up 3 bases and J gave up 2 bases; unmatched junction bases: 7. Germline assignment: CDR1 SGDLS and CDR2 YYNGEE.

There are a few counts of this clonotype. This CDR3 is CARRPRMGRLNTEAFF. The CDR3 DNA reads TGTGCCAGACGGCCTCGGATGGGACGATTGAACACTGAAGCTTTCTTT. The rearrangement joins TRBV27 to TRBJ1-1; a possible D gene is TRBD1 (5 bases). Looked up from germline, CDR1 is MNHEY and CDR2 is SMNVEV (reference sequence). V shed 9 bases and J shed 0 bases, with 20 bases lying between them. This CDR3 comprises 16 residues.

This clonotype was counted only a few times. The chain couples TRBV5-6 to TRBJ2-5; D is unclear. V was pared by 2 bases and J by 2 bases, with 10 bases between. CDR1 and CDR2 (germline): SGHDT, YYEEEE. The CDR3 covers 14 residues. CDR3 nucleotide sequence: TGTGCCAGCAGCTTTGACCTCTCTCAAGAGACCCAGTACTTC. Protein product: CASSFDLSQETQYF.

CDR3 in DNA: TGTGCCAGCAGTCGGACAGGTCATGGCTACACCTTC. It translates to CASSRTGHGYTF. This chain joins TRBV27 and TRBJ1-2; TRBD1 aligns across 7 bases. V was clipped by 5 bases and J by 6 bases; unmatched bases: 3. The CDR3 has 12 amino acids. CDR1 is MNHEY and CDR2 is SMNVEV in the germline V gene (reference sequence).

This clonotype came up many times. The chain joins TRBV4-3 to TRBJ2-3; D perhaps matches TRBD2 (6 bases). Trimming took off 5 bases at V and 4 bases at J, with 16 bases between the two ends. The length of the CDR3 is 15 residues. Germline lookup yields CDR1 LGHNA and CDR2 YSLEER. CDR3 coding DNA: TGCGCCAGCAGCTCTCGGGGGTGGGTGTCAGATACGCAGTATTTT. Protein: CASSSRGWVSDTQYF.

The chain recombines TRBV20-1 with TRBJ2-5, with D possibly being TRBD2 (6 bases). V shed 4 bases and J shed 5 bases, with 14 bases lying between them. The germline CDR1 and CDR2 sequences are DFQATT and SNEGSKA (reference sequence). This CDR3 spans 13 amino acids. CDR3 amino acids: CSATPLARETQYF. The CDR3 nucleotides read TGCAGTGCTACGCCTCTAGCGAGGGAGACCCAGTACTTC.

This clonotype was seen at least ten times. V gene TRBV10-3 combines with J gene TRBJ2-2; the D gene is possibly TRBD2 (6 bases). The CDR3 sequence is 11 residues long. The germline CDR1 and CDR2 sequences are ENHRY and SYGVKD. The V and J ends lost 8 bases and 5 bases respectively, with 6 bases between them. The CDR3 DNA reads as TGTGCCATCGGGAGGACCGGGGAGCTGTTTTTT. Its protein product is CAIGRTGELFF.

This clonotype was counted between two and nine times. The chain couples TRBV12-3 or TRBV12-4 to TRBJ2-3, with D perhaps TRBD1 (5 bases). The CDR3 covers 12 residues. Trimming shortened V by 8 bases and J by 2 bases, and 8 bases separated the two germline ends. CDR3 amino acids: CASGAHTDTQYF. CDR3 nucleotide sequence: TGTGCCAGCGGGGCCCACACAGATACGCAGTATTTT.

In its sample, this clonotype was seen a few times. The V gene is TRBV6-6, the J gene TRBJ2-1; TRBD2 aligns across 8 bases. Germline CDR1 MNHNY, CDR2 SVGAGI (reference sequence). Trimming at V came to 4 bases and at J to 6 bases, leaving 8 bases not matched to a gene. The CDR3 sequence is 15 residues long. This CDR3 reads CASSWSGGGGNEQFF. Written as DNA, the CDR3 is TGTGCCAGCAGTTGGTCGGGAGGGGGAGGCAATGAGCAGTTCTTC.

The chain joins TRBV6-1 to TRBJ2-5; tentative D call: TRBD2 (6 bases). The CDR3 consists of 13 residues. The germline V gene has CDR1 MNHNS and CDR2 SASEGT. The V gene lost 7 bases and the J gene lost 7 bases, with 16 bases spanning the gap. CDR3 DNA: TGTGCCAGCATCCTTGGGGGGAAGGGGACCCAGTACTTC. It codes for CASILGGKGTQYF.

In this sample, this clonotype turned up many times. The chain joins TRBV29-1 to TRBJ2-3; TRBD1 matches at 8 bases. Germline CDR1 reads SQVTM; CDR2 reads ANQGSEA. The CDR3 has 14 amino acids. Germline trimming cut 7 bases from V and 1 base from J; bases unmatched to any gene: 7. The CDR3: CSAPRGQGTDTQYF. In DNA, the CDR3 is TGCAGCGCCCCCCGGGGACAGGGCACAGATACGCAGTATTTT.

The chain employs TRBV5-1 and TRBJ2-7; 7 nucleotides agree with TRBD2. In germline, CDR1 is SGHRS, CDR2 YFSETQ. CDR3 length equals 15 residues. The CDR3 reads CASSPGGTGSYDQYV. The CDR3 coding sequence is TGCGCCAGCAGCCCGGGAGGAACAGGCTCCTACGATCAGTACGTC.

The DNA of the CDR3 is TGTGCCAGCAGCATAATGGGCGATCCTAACTATGGCTACACCTTC. Amino acid sequence: CASSIMGDPNYGYTF. This chain uses TRBV9 with TRBJ1-2; unclear D gene. V was shortened by 4 bases and J by 0 bases, with 13 bases between the two germline ends. The CDR3 totals 15 residues. CDR1 and CDR2 from the germline V gene are SGDLS and YYNGEE.

This clonotype appeared a few times. This rearrangement joins TRBV6-2 or TRBV6-3 to TRBJ1-2; D gene uncertain. The CDR3 sequence is 13 residues long. The V and J ends lost 6 bases and 2 bases respectively, with 10 bases between them. Germline CDR1 is MNHEY and CDR2 is SVGEGT. The CDR3 DNA sequence: TGTGCCAGCAGACCTAGGAACAACTATGGCTACACCTTC. Its translation is CASRPRNNYGYTF.

This clonotype was found a few times. The CDR3 DNA reads as TGTGCCAGCAGCGCCGGGCAGGGACTAGGGGAAAACATTCAGTACTTC. As protein: CASSAGQGLGENIQYF. This chain connects TRBV5-4 to TRBJ2-4; 8 positions match TRBD2. The CDR3 spans 16 residues. The V and J ends lost 4 bases and 5 bases, in that order; junction bases with no gene match: 11. Germline V CDR1 and CDR2: SGHNT, YYREEE (reference sequence).

CDR3 coding DNA: TGTGCCAGCAGCTTAGATCAGCGACGGGGGCAGTATTTT. Translating gives CASSLDQRRGQYF. The chain links TRBV11-2 to TRBJ2-3; a weak D match, TRBD2 (5 bases). In germline, CDR1 is SGHAT, CDR2 FQNNGV. The CDR3 has 13 residues. V was clipped by 0 bases and J by 11 bases, with 12 bases between them. The full variable domain, in which reference TRBV11-2 and TRBJ2-3 provide the parts outside the CDR3, is EAGVAQSPRYKIIEKRQSVAFWCNPISGHATLYWYQQILGQGPKLLIQFQNNGVVDDSQLPKDRFSAERLKGVDSTLKIQPAKLEDSAVYLCASSLDQRRGQYFGPGTRLTVL.

This clonotype was seen only a few times. The J gene is TRBJ1-4, the V gene TRBV28; D gene ambiguous. The CDR3 extends over 16 amino acids. Trimming left V 7 bases short and J 3 bases short, with 18 bases between. Germline loops: CDR1 MDHEN, CDR2 SYDVKM. In DNA, the CDR3 is TGTGCCAGCAAGTTTGCGGGGATTTCGGCTAATGAAAAACTGTTTTTT. Amino acid sequence: CASKFAGISANEKLFF.

The J gene is TRBJ2-3, the V gene TRBV19; perhaps D is TRBD1 or TRBD2 (6 bases each). This CDR3 contains 17 residues. The V end was cut by 5 bases, the J end by 1 base, with 19 bases between. CDR1 LNHDA and CDR2 SQIVND come from the germline V gene (reference sequence). In DNA form, the CDR3 reads TGTGCCAGTAGTCCCCAGAGGGGGGCAGGCCGCACAGATACGCAGTATTTT. This codes for CASSPQRGAGRTDTQYF.